The 28 T cell receptor beta chains given below trace back to one sample, sequenced in a study of blood T cells in healthy people across ages. A sample-barcoded 5' primer and a J-beta primer mix were used in a second PCR of roughly 7 to 11 cycles. TCRdb ran MiXCR on the 5' RACE reads and lists one entry per CDR3 protein. The sample gives around 990,000 distinct CDR3 sequences, 25% of which show up once; about 0.8% is in the top ten. This sample also appeared in a second study, on T cells of mothers and their children.

What was sequenced was blood. Every receptor here comes from a girl aged 2 to 9 in good health.

This clonotype has only a few counts. J is TRBJ2-5 and V is TRBV6-5; TRBD1 aligns across 8 bases. The last part of the DNA fits TRBJ2-7 better; the J call may be wrong. The CDR3 runs to 15 residues. The germline V gene encodes CDR1 MNHEY and CDR2 SVGAGI. CDR3: CASSRGQGVMNEQYF. The CDR3 bases are TGTGCCAGCAGTAGAGGACAGGGTGTAATGAACGAGCAGTACTTC.

The genes are TRBV5-6 and TRBJ2-2; unclear D gene. The V and J ends lost 7 bases and 8 bases respectively, with 9 bases between them. Per the germline V gene, CDR1 is SGHDT and CDR2 is YYEEEE. The CDR3 has 11 amino acids. CDR3 residues: CASPVGGELFF. CDR3 DNA sequence: TGTGCCAGCCCGGTGGGTGGGGAGCTGTTTTTT. Filled out from reference TRBV5-6 and TRBJ2-2, the complete variable domain reads DAGVTQSPTHLIKTRGQQVTLRCSPKSGHDTVSWYQQALGQGPQFIFQYYEEEERQRGNFPDRFSGHQFPNYSSELNVNALLLGDSALYLCASPVGGELFFGEGSRLTVL.

The V gene is TRBV6-5, the J gene TRBJ2-3, with 8 bases fitting TRBD2. Germline values: CDR1 MNHEY, CDR2 SVGAGI. With 6 bases clipped from V and 0 bases from J, the junction kept 5 bases outside the gene matches. The CDR3 is 15 residues long. In DNA form, the CDR3 reads TGTGCCAGCAGCCCCATAGCGGGAAGCACAGATACGCAGTATTTT. Its translation is CASSPIAGSTDTQYF.

This clonotype was counted only a few times. A junction end diverges from the germline sequence, so it may reflect a read error. This sequence joins TRBV4-3 and TRBJ2-5; TRBD2 matches at 7 bases. Germline V CDR1 and CDR2: LGHNA, YSLEER. The CDR3 covers 15 residues. CDR3 loop: CASSQEAGPQETQCF. CDR3 nucleotides: TGCGCCAGCAGCCAAGAAGCGGGACCACAAGAGACCCAGTGCTTC.

The CDR3 reads CSAFNTGELFF. The CDR3 DNA sequence: TGCAGTGCTTTTAACACCGGGGAGCTGTTTTTT. V is TRBV20-1 and J is TRBJ2-2; no reliable D call. The germline gives CDR1 DFQATT, CDR2 SNEGSKA (reference sequence). V gave up 5 bases and J gave up 2 bases, with 3 bases separating them. The length of the CDR3 is 11 residues.

This clonotype has a handful of counts. The genes are TRBV7-2 and TRBJ2-5; no definite D call. The CDR3 has 14 residues. Germline CDR1 is SGHTA and CDR2 is FQGNSA. V shed 2 bases and J shed 0 bases, with 7 bases lying between them. CDR3 bases: TGTGCCAGCAGCTTAACTGGGAACCAAGAGACCCAGTACTTC. This gives the protein CASSLTGNQETQYF. The complete variable domain, with remaining parts taken from reference TRBV7-2 and TRBJ2-5, reads GAGVSQSPSNKVTEKGKDVELRCDPISGHTALYWYRQSLGQGLEFLIYFQGNSAPDKSGLPSDRFSAERTGGSVSTLTIQRTQQEDSAVYLCASSLTGNQETQYFGPGTRLLVL.

This chain connects TRBV7-3 to TRBJ2-1; D may match TRBD1 or TRBD2 (5 bases each). V dropped 5 bases and J dropped 0 bases, with 11 bases sitting between them. The germline V gene has CDR1 SGHTA and CDR2 FQGTGA. This CDR3 is 15 amino acids long. The CDR3 sequence is CASSLGDSSYNEQFF. The CDR3 nucleotides are TGTGCCAGCAGCCTGGGGGATAGCTCCTACAATGAGCAGTTCTTC.

Turning to this clonotype: A read error may account for a junction end that differs from germline. In DNA, the CDR3 is TGCAGTGCTACCAGCCCACCGGGACTAGCTTTATTT. Its protein is CSATSPPGLALF. V and J are TRBV20-1 and TRBJ2-3, with 9 nucleotides matching TRBD2. Germline V gene lookup returns CDR1 DFQATT and CDR2 SNEGSKA (reference sequence). This CDR3 spans 12 amino acids.

The chain has TRBV19 and TRBJ1-2, with D uncertain. In germline, CDR1 is LNHDA, CDR2 SQIVND (reference sequence). The CDR3 is 13 residues long. The V and J ends lost 5 bases and 6 bases respectively, with 13 bases between them. CDR3 in amino acids: CASSLFSGNGYTF. CDR3 sequence (DNA): TGTGCCAGTAGTTTGTTTTCGGGAAATGGCTACACCTTC.

V gene TRBV29-1 combines with J gene TRBJ2-7; D is possibly TRBD1 (5 bases). CDR1 SQVTM and CDR2 ANQGSEA come from the germline V gene. CDR3 length: 11 residues. V was shortened by 4 bases and J by 6 bases, with 10 bases between the two germline ends. The DNA for the CDR3 is TGCAGCGTTGCGGAAGGGGCCGAGCAGTACTTC. Translating gives CSVAEGAEQYF.

As regards this clonotype: Sequence at one end of the junction differs from germline and may be a read error. The rearrangement uses TRBV11-2 and TRBJ2-3; 8 bases agree with TRBD2. The CDR3 loop spans 16 amino acids. From germline, CDR1 is SGHAT and CDR2 FQNNGV. CDR3 residues: CASSPKTGGSIDTQYF. In DNA form, the CDR3 reads TGTGCCAGCAGCCCGAAAACGGGGGGGAGCATAGATACGCAGTATTTT.

The V call is TRBV4-3, the J call TRBJ2-5; possibly TRBD2 for D (7 bases). This CDR3 region has 17 residues. CDR1 is LGHNA and CDR2 is YSLEER in the germline V gene. Trimming removed 0 bases from V and 4 bases from J, with 18 bases in between. The CDR3 here is CASSQDWGAGAGETQYF. CDR3 DNA: TGCGCCAGCAGCCAAGATTGGGGCGCGGGGGCTGGAGAGACCCAGTACTTC.

This clonotype turned up a few times. One junction end does not reproduce the germline sequence, and a read error may be involved. The genes are TRBV27 and TRBJ1-5; 7 bases line up with TRBD1. The CDR3 is made up of 15 amino acids. The germline CDR1 and CDR2 sequences are MNHEY and SMNVEV (reference sequence). CDR3 sequence: CASSSTGTEDQPQHF. The CDR3 coding sequence is TGTGCCAGTAGTTCCACCGGGACAGAGGATCAGCCCCAGCATTTT.

Comments on this clonotype: The junction departs from germline at one end; a sequencing error may be responsible. The chain recombines TRBV7-8 with TRBJ2-2; 8 positions agree with TRBD2. The CDR3 is made up of 16 amino acids. Germline CDR1 and CDR2: SGHVS and FQNEAQ. The CDR3 DNA sequence: TGTGCCAGCAGCTTACGGGCGGGGGGCCCAGCCGGGGAGCTGCTTTTT. Its protein is CASSLRAGGPAGELLF.

This chain uses TRBV25-1 with TRBJ2-5; D is unclear. CDR1 is MGHDK and CDR2 is SYGVNS in the germline V gene. Trimming removed 3 bases from V and 4 bases from J, with 15 bases in between. This CDR3 region has 15 residues. The DNA of the CDR3 is TGTGCCAGCAGTGATTTGTGGGGTTTGGCAGAGACCCAGTACTTC. The encoded protein is CASSDLWGLAETQYF.

This clonotype has more than one count but fewer than ten. The chain employs TRBV5-1 and TRBJ2-5; TRBD2 matches 13 bases. The J call may be in error: the DNA end matches TRBJ2-1 better. The CDR3 contains 15 residues. Per germline, CDR1 SGHRS and CDR2 YFSETQ. The CDR3 loop is CASSSGLAGVDEQFF. As DNA, the CDR3 is TGCGCCAGCAGCTCTGGACTAGCGGGAGTGGATGAGCAGTTCTTC.

Note on this clonotype: At one end, the junction sequence differs from germline, possibly due to a read error. The rearrangement links TRBV7-7 to TRBJ2-2, with a tentative D call TRBD2 (6 bases). Germline assignment: CDR1 SSHAT and CDR2 FNYEAQ (reference sequence). The CDR3 consists of 16 residues. The CDR3 is CASSLAAGPGAGELFF. The CDR3 DNA reads TGTGCTAGCAGCTTAGCGGCCGGTCCGGGGGCCGGGGAGCTGTTTTTT. Based on the CDR3 plus reference TRBV7-7 and TRBJ2-2, the full variable domain is GAGVSQSPRYKVTKRGQDVTLRCDPISSHATLYWYQQALGQGPEFLTYFNYEAQPDKSGLPSDRFSAERPEGSISTLTIQRTEQRDSAMYRCASSLAAGPGAGELFFGEGSRLTVL.

The chain links TRBV7-9 to TRBJ2-1; perhaps TRBD2 as D (5 bases). Germline CDR1 is SEHNR and CDR2 is FQNEAQ (reference sequence). There are 15 residues in the CDR3. V was pared by 1 base and J by 3 bases, with 10 bases between. CDR3 region: CASSLERGLYNEQFF. The CDR3 region has the DNA TGTGCCAGCAGCTTAGAGCGAGGACTCTACAATGAGCAGTTCTTC.

This clonotype was seen at least ten times. The chain is built from TRBV4-3 and TRBJ2-5, with 13 bases lining up with TRBD2. Germline lookup yields CDR1 LGHNA and CDR2 YSLEER. With 0 bases clipped from V and 5 bases from J, the junction kept 9 bases outside the gene matches. This CDR3 comprises 18 residues. The CDR3 DNA reads as TGCGCCAGCAGCCAAGATTCAATACTAGCGGGGGGGCAGGAGACCCAGTACTTC. Protein product: CASSQDSILAGGQETQYF.

The chain couples TRBV5-1 to TRBJ2-5, with D perhaps matching TRBD2 (5 bases). V lost 1 base and J 1 base, leaving 11 bases between the germline ends. The CDR3 contains 15 residues. Looked up from germline, CDR1 is SGHRS and CDR2 is YFSETQ. CDR3 sequence reads: CASSLRSTSQETQYF. For the CDR3, the DNA is TGCGCCAGCAGCTTGCGGTCAACTAGCCAAGAGACCCAGTACTTC. The full variable domain, in which reference TRBV5-1 and TRBJ2-5 provide the parts outside the CDR3, is KAGVTQTPRYLIKTRGQQVTLSCSPISGHRSVSWYQQTPGQGLQFLFEYFSETQRNKGNFPGRFSGRQFSNSRSEMNVSTLELGDSALYLCASSLRSTSQETQYFGPGTRLLVL.

The chain couples TRBV7-3 to TRBJ2-5; unclear D gene. The DNA end lines up better with TRBJ2-1; the J call may be wrong. The length of the CDR3 is 13 residues. CDR1 and CDR2 (germline): SGHTA, FQGTGA. The CDR3: CASSFPNRDEQFF. CDR3 DNA sequence: TGTGCCAGCAGCTTTCCTAATAGAGATGAGCAGTTCTTC.

The chain recombines TRBV18 with TRBJ2-5; no reliable D call. The germline gives CDR1 KGHSH, CDR2 LQKENI. V was clipped by 4 bases and J by 5 bases, with 32 bases between them. This CDR3 has 20 amino acids. The CDR3 sequence: CASSQINIRLGVVSEETQYF. CDR3 nucleotides: TGTGCCAGCTCACAAATTAATATTCGTCTTGGGGTTGTTTCGGAGGAGACCCAGTACTTC.

The CDR3 DNA follows: TGCAGCGTGCCCCGGACAGGCAACTATGGCTACACCTTC. Residues: CSVPRTGNYGYTF. This chain links TRBV29-1 with TRBJ1-2; 7 bases map to TRBD1. Germline V lookup: CDR1 SQVTM, CDR2 ANQGSEA. After removal of 6 bases from V and 2 bases from J, the junction contained 6 bases not matched to a gene. The CDR3 covers 13 residues.

The V call is TRBV27, the J call TRBJ1-6; D ambiguous. The V gene lost 4 bases and the J gene lost 8 bases, with 15 bases spanning the gap. The CDR3 covers 15 residues. Germline values: CDR1 MNHEY, CDR2 SMNVEV (reference sequence). The CDR3 reads CASSSSLRLHSPLHF. In DNA, the CDR3 is TGTGCCAGCAGTTCAAGCCTCCGCTTGCATTCACCCCTCCACTTT.

The chain recombines TRBV28 with TRBJ2-5, with D possibly TRBD1 on 5 matching bases. Germline CDR1 is MDHEN and CDR2 is SYDVKM. The CDR3 loop spans 12 amino acids. Deletions cut 6 bases from V and 10 bases from J, with 15 bases between. The CDR3, as DNA: TGTGCCAGCAGCCGTCCCGACAGAGGCCAGTACTTC. This encodes CASSRPDRGQYF.

The table lists this clonotype with a few counts. V and J are TRBV4-3 and TRBJ1-2; the D is unclear. The CDR3 contains 17 residues. Per germline, CDR1 LGHNA and CDR2 YSLEER. Trimming removed 0 bases from V and 0 bases from J, with 14 bases in between. DNA of the CDR3: TGCGCCAGCAGCCAAGATCGGCTGGAGACGACTAACTATGGCTACACCTTC. Amino acid sequence: CASSQDRLETTNYGYTF.

Concerning this clonotype: This could be a read error, since a much larger clone is one nucleotide away. The chain has TRBV6-5 and TRBJ2-3; TRBD2 might be the D (6 bases). Looked up from germline, CDR1 is MNHEY and CDR2 is SVGAGI. The CDR3 consists of 11 residues. The CDR3 sequence: CTVGGADTQYF. As DNA, the CDR3 is TGTACCGTGGGCGGGGCAGATACGCAGTATTTT.

This clonotype appeared a few times. The chain combines TRBV13 with TRBJ2-2; 7 bases line up with TRBD2. The ends lost 4 bases at V and 6 bases at J; junction bases unmatched: 11. CDR1 is PRHDT, CDR2 FYEKMQ, per germline (reference sequence). CDR3 size: 16 residues. The CDR3 region is CASSSREALVPGELFF. CDR3 nucleotides: TGTGCCAGCAGCTCCCGGGAGGCCCTAGTACCCGGGGAGCTGTTTTTT.